This entry lists 17 T cell receptor beta chains sequenced from one sample in a study of T-cell memory formation after mild COVID-19. TCRdb processed the 5' RACE reads anew with MiXCR; each CDR3 protein has one entry. The data show about 610,000 distinct CDR3 sequences, around 16% seen once. Sample: PBMCs or a T cell subset sorted from them (not recorded which). All receptors derive from an adult woman who had mild COVID-19 (a few samples of this study predate the infection). Cell type and time point are not known.

CDR3 in amino acids: CASSPTSSSTDTQYF. In DNA form, the CDR3 reads TGTGCCAGCAGCCCGACTAGCTCTAGCACAGATACGCAGTATTTT. The chain links TRBV7-6 to TRBJ2-3; 7 bases match TRBD2. V lost 5 bases to trimming and J lost 0 bases; unmatched junction nucleotides: 5. CDR1 SGHVS and CDR2 FNYEAQ come from the germline V gene. CDR3 length equals 15 residues.

V gene TRBV18 combines with J gene TRBJ2-3; D is ambiguous. The CDR3 is 13 residues long. CDR1 and CDR2 (germline): KGHSH, LQKENI. V lost 3 bases and J lost 5, with 9 bases in between. CDR3 sequence (DNA): TGTGCCAGCTCACCCTCGCCGGTAGATACGCAGTATTTT. This encodes CASSPSPVDTQYF.

The V and J genes are TRBV16 and TRBJ2-1; 7 nucleotides line up with TRBD2. Germline assignment: CDR1 KGHSY and CDR2 FQNENV. This CDR3 comprises 16 residues. After removal of 7 bases from V and 7 bases from J, the junction contained 16 bases not matched to a gene. CDR3 in amino acids: CASTPRAGPPRNEQFF. The CDR3, as DNA: TGTGCCAGCACCCCGCGAGCGGGACCTCCTCGGAATGAGCAGTTCTTC.

The chain is built from TRBV7-9 and TRBJ2-3, with 13 nucleotides matching TRBD2. Per germline, CDR1 SEHNR and CDR2 FQNEAQ (reference sequence). The length of the CDR3 is 20 residues. The V segment lost 0 bases and the J segment 5 bases; nucleotides outside the gene matches: 14. The CDR3 sequence is CASSLAHGLAGVTSGDTQYF. CDR3 nucleotide sequence: TGTGCCAGCAGCTTAGCGCACGGACTAGCGGGGGTGACGAGCGGAGATACGCAGTATTTT.

In this sample, this clonotype turned up a few times. The V gene is TRBV28, the J gene TRBJ2-5; possibly TRBD1 or TRBD2 for D (7 bases each). V was cut by 7 bases and J by 5 bases, with 23 bases left in between. Germline V gene sequence: CDR1 MDHEN, CDR2 SYDVKM. This CDR3 spans 16 amino acids. CDR3 nucleotide sequence: TGTGCCAGCAAAAGCGGGGAGGGGGCGCTGGGGGAGACCCAGTACTTC. Its translation is CASKSGEGALGETQYF.

J is TRBJ1-5 and V is TRBV12-3 or TRBV12-4; no firm D call. Trimming stripped 7 bases from V and 1 base from J, with 8 bases between. The CDR3 is 13 amino acids. In nucleotides, the CDR3 is TGTGCCAGCACCCGACGGAGCAATCAGCCCCAGCATTTT. Amino acid sequence: CASTRRSNQPQHF.

In its sample, this clonotype was seen a few times. The chain uses TRBV6-2 or TRBV6-3 and TRBJ1-2; D gene uncertain. Germline CDR1 and CDR2: MNHEY and SVGEGT. Trimming left V 4 bases short and J 12 bases short, with 12 bases between. The length of the CDR3 is 11 residues. The CDR3 protein is CASSSLHMNTF. For the CDR3, the DNA is TGTGCCAGCAGTTCCCTCCACATGAACACCTTC.

The chain joins TRBV12-3 or TRBV12-4 to TRBJ2-3, with a tentative D call TRBD2 (5 bases). The ends were cut back, 4 bases at V and 6 bases at J, with 17 bases in the middle. CDR3 length equals 15 residues. The CDR3 sequence: CASSYSGNPPDTQYF. CDR3 sequence (DNA): TGTGCCAGCAGTTACTCCGGGAATCCCCCCGATACGCAGTATTTT.

This chain links TRBV3-1 with TRBJ1-3, with D unresolved. The CDR3 is 14 residues long. Deletions cut 0 bases from V and 7 bases from J, with 10 bases between. Per the germline V gene, CDR1 is LGHDT and CDR2 is YNNKEL (reference sequence). CDR3 region: CASSQDRNRNTIYF. The CDR3, as DNA: TGTGCCAGCAGCCAAGATCGGAATCGGAACACCATATATTTT.

This clonotype was picked up a small number of times. The CDR3 DNA is TGTGCCAGTAGCCGGAGGAGCGGCACAGATACGCAGTATTTT. It translates to CASSRRSGTDTQYF. The J gene is TRBJ2-3, the V gene TRBV19, with D possibly TRBD2 on 5 matching bases. Germline V gene sequence: CDR1 LNHDA, CDR2 SQIVND (reference sequence). Trimming left V 6 bases short and J 1 base short, with 11 bases between. This CDR3 region has 14 residues.

This clonotype was recorded a few times. The J gene is TRBJ1-2, the V gene TRBV10-3, with D tentatively TRBD1 (5 bases). From germline, CDR1 is ENHRY and CDR2 SYGVKD. V was shortened by 8 bases and J by 1 base, with 17 bases between the two germline ends. The CDR3 loop spans 15 amino acids. The CDR3: CAISEGERGNYGYTF. Here the CDR3 DNA reads TGTGCCATCTCAGAAGGGGAGCGGGGTAACTATGGCTACACCTTC.

About this clonotype itself: This may stem from a read error, because a much larger clone lies one nucleotide away. CDR3 amino acids: CASSSGLAGGKDTQYF. CDR3 DNA sequence: TGTGCCAGCAGCTCGGGACTAGCGGGGGGGAAAGATACGCAGTATTTT. The chain joins TRBV5-6 to TRBJ2-3; 16 bases match TRBD2. The ends lost 3 bases at V and 5 bases at J; junction bases unmatched: 3. Germline V CDR1 and CDR2: SGHDT, YYEEEE. The CDR3 length is 16 residues.

This chain connects TRBV5-1 to TRBJ1-2; possible D gene TRBD1, 6 bases. This CDR3 is built from 13 residues. Per germline, CDR1 SGHRS and CDR2 YFSETQ. Trimming cost V 1 base and J 8 bases, with 12 bases left between them. This chain's CDR3 is CASSLHREYGYTF. The CDR3, as DNA: TGCGCCAGCAGCTTGCACAGGGAGTACGGCTACACCTTC.

This clonotype occurred a few times. The gene calls are TRBV2 and TRBJ1-4; no clear D. V dropped 8 bases and J dropped 0 bases, with 13 bases sitting between them. CDR1 and CDR2 from the germline V gene are SNHLY and FYNNEI. CDR3 size: 15 residues. As DNA, the CDR3 is TGTGCCAGCGGAGCAAACAAAGCAACTAATGAAAAACTGTTTTTT. This encodes CASGANKATNEKLFF.

The CDR3 DNA reads TGCAGCGTTGCCGGCAGACTCGGAGATGGCTACACCTTC. Translating gives CSVAGRLGDGYTF. The chain has TRBV29-1 and TRBJ1-2; no definite D call. V was pared by 4 bases and J by 6 bases, with 15 bases between. Germline values: CDR1 SQVTM, CDR2 ANQGSEA. CDR3 length equals 13 residues.

The CDR3: CASSAAEFTDTQYF. CDR3 DNA sequence: TGTGCCAGCAGTGCGGCAGAATTCACAGATACGCAGTATTTT. The chain recombines TRBV25-1 with TRBJ2-3; D remains unclear. Germline V gives CDR1 MGHDK, CDR2 SYGVNS. The V end lost 4 bases, the J end lost 2 bases, and 10 bases lay between the germline ends. This CDR3 comprises 14 residues.

In this sample, this clonotype turned up a few times. The chain uses TRBV12-3 or TRBV12-4 and TRBJ1-3; D might be TRBD1 (6 bases). The CDR3 has 15 amino acids. V gave up 5 bases and J gave up 1 base, with 12 bases separating them. The CDR3: CASSPPGTSGNTIYF. CDR3 in DNA: TGTGCCAGCAGTCCCCCCGGGACATCTGGAAACACCATATATTTT.